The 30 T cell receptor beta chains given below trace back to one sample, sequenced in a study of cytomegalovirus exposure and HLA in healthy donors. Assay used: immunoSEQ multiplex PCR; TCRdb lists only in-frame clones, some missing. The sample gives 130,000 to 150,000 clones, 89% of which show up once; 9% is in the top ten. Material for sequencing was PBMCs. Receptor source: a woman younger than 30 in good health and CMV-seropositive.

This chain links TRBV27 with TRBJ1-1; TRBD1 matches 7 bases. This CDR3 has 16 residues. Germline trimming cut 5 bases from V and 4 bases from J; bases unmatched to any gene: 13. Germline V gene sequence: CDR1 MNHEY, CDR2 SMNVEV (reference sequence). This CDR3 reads CASSPTLSNRGTEAFF. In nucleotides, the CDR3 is TGTGCCAGCAGTCCAACCCTGAGTAACAGGGGCACTGAAGCTTTCTTT.

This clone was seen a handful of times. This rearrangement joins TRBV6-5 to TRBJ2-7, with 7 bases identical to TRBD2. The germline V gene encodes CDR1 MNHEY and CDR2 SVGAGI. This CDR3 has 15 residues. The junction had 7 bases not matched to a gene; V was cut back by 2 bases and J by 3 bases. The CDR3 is CASSYRGGAYYEQYF. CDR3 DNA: TGTGCCAGCAGTTACAGGGGAGGGGCCTACTACGAGCAGTACTTC.

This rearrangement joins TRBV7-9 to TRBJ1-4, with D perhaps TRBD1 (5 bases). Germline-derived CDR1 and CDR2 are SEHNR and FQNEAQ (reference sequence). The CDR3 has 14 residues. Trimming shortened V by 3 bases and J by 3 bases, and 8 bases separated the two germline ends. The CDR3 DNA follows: TGTGCCAGCAGCTTTCGACAGTCTAATGAAAAACTGTTTTTT. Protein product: CASSFRQSNEKLFF.

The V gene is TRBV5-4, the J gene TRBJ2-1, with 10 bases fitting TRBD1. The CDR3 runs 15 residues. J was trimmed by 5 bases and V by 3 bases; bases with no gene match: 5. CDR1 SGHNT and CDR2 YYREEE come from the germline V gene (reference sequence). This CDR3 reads CASSWGQGTHNEQFF. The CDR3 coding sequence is TGTGCCAGCAGCTGGGGACAGGGGACCCACAATGAGCAGTTCTTC.

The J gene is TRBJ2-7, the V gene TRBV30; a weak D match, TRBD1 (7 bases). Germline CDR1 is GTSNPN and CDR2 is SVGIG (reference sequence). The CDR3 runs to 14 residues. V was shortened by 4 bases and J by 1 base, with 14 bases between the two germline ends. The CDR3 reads CAWNPRDRSYEQYF. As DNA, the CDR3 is TGTGCCTGGAATCCGCGGGACAGATCCTACGAGCAGTACTTC.

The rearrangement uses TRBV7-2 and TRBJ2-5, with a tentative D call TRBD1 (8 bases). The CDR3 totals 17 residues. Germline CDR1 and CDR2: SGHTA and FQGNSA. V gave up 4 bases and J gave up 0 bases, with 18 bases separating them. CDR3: CASSSAYRGGYQETQYF. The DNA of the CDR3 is TGTGCCAGCAGCTCAGCCTACAGGGGGGGCTACCAAGAGACCCAGTACTTC. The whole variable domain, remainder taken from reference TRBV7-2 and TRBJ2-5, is GAGVSQSPSNKVTEKGKDVELRCDPISGHTALYWYRQSLGQGLEFLIYFQGNSAPDKSGLPSDRFSAERTGGSVSTLTIQRTQQEDSAVYLCASSSAYRGGYQETQYFGPGTRLLVL.

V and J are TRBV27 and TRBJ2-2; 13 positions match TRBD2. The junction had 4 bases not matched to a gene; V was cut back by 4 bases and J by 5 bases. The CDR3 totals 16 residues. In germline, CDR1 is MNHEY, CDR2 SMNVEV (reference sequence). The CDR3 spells CASSSRTSGGTGELFF. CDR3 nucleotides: TGTGCCAGCAGTTCGCGGACTAGCGGGGGTACCGGGGAGCTGTTTTTT.

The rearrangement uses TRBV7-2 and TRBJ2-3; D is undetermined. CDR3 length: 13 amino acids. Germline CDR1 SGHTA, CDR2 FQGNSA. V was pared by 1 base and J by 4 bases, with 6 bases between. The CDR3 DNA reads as TGTGCCAGCAGCTTAGAGAGGTCAGATACGCAGTATTTT. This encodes CASSLERSDTQYF. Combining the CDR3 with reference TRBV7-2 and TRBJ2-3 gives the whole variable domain GAGVSQSPSNKVTEKGKDVELRCDPISGHTALYWYRQSLGQGLEFLIYFQGNSAPDKSGLPSDRFSAERTGGSVSTLTIQRTQQEDSAVYLCASSLERSDTQYFGPGTRLTVL.

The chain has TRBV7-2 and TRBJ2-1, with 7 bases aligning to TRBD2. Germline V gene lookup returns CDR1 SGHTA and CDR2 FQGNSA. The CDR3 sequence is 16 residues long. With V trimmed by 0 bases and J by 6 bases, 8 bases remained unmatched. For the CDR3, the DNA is TGTGCCAGCAGCTTAGCGGGCGGGGGAGCTTCCAATGAGCAGTTCTTC. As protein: CASSLAGGGASNEQFF.

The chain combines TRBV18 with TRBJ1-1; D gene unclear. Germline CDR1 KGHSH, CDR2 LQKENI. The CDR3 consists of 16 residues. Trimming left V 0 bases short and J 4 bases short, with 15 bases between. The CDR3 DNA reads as TGTGCCAGCTCACCACCGCTCCGAGGAGTTGGCACTGAAGCTTTCTTT. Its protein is CASSPPLRGVGTEAFF.

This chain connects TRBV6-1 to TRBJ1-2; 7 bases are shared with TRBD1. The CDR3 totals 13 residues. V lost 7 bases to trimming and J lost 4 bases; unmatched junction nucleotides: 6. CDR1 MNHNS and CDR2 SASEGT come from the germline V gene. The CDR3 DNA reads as TGTGCCAGCAAAACAGGGGAGCCCTATGGCTACACCTTC. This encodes CASKTGEPYGYTF.

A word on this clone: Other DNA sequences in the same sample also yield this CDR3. The CDR3 coding sequence is TGTGCCAGCAGCCCTTTGGGGGGGAGCACAGATACGCAGTATTTT. Its translation is CASSPLGGSTDTQYF. The chain links TRBV7-9 to TRBJ2-3, with TRBD2 matching 7 bases. The length of the CDR3 is 15 residues. Trimming took 5 bases from V and 0 from J; bases not matched to a gene: 5. Germline CDR1 and CDR2: SEHNR and FQNEAQ (reference sequence).

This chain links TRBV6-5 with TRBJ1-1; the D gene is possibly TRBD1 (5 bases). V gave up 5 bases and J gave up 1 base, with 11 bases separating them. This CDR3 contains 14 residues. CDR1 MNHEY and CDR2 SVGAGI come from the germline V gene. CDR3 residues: CASSTTAWNTEAFF. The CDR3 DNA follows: TGTGCCAGCAGTACGACAGCGTGGAACACTGAAGCTTTCTTT.

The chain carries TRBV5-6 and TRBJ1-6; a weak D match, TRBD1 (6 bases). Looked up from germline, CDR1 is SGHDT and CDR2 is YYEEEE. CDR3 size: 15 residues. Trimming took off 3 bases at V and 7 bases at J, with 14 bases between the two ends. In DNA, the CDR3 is TGTGCCAGCAGCTCAACCCGACAGGAAAATTCACCCCTCCACTTT. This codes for CASSSTRQENSPLHF.

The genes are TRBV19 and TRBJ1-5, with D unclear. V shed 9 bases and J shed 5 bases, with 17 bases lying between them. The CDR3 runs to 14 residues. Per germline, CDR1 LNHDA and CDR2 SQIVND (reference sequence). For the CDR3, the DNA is TGTGCCAGCCAGCTATTTGGGAGGGATCAGCCCCAGCATTTT. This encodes CASQLFGRDQPQHF.

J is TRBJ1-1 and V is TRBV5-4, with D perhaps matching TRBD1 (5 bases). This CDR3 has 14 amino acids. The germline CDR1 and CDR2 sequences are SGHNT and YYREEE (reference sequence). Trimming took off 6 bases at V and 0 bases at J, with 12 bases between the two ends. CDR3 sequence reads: CASTLGGMNTEAFF. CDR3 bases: TGTGCCAGCACCCTTGGGGGGATGAACACTGAAGCTTTCTTT. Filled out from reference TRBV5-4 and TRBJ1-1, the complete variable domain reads ETGVTQSPTHLIKTRGQQVTLRCSSQSGHNTVSWYQQALGQGPQFIFQYYREEENGRGNFPPRFSGLQFPNYSSELNVNALELDDSALYLCASTLGGMNTEAFFGQGTRLTVV.

CDR3 bases: TGTGCCAGCAGCTTATTACGGGGGACCATTGAGACCCAGTACTTC. This gives the protein CASSLLRGTIETQYF. V usage is TRBV7-6 and J usage is TRBJ2-5, with a possible D match to TRBD2 (6 bases). There are 15 residues in the CDR3. Per the germline V gene, CDR1 is SGHVS and CDR2 is FNYEAQ. Trimming removed 2 bases at V and 5 bases at J, with 15 bases between.

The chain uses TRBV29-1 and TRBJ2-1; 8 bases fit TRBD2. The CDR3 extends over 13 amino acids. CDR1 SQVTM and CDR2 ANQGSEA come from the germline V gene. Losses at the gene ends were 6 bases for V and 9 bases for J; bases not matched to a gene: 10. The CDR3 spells CSVPSGGGGEQFF. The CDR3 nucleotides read TGCAGCGTGCCCTCGGGGGGGGGAGGTGAGCAGTTCTTC.

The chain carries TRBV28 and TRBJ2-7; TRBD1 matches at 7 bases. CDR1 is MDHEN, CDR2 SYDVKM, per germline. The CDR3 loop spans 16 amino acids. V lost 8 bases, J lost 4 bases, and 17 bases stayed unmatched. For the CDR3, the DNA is TGTGCCAGCGCCGTCATGGGGCAGGGGGTCGGATACGAGCAGTACTTC. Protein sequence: CASAVMGQGVGYEQYF.

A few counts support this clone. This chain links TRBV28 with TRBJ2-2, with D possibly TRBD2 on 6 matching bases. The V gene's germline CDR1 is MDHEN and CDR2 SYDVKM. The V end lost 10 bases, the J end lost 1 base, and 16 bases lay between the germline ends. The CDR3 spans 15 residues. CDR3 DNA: TGTGCCACCCACCCCCGGGGAGGGAACACCGGGGAGCTGTTTTTT. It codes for CATHPRGGNTGELFF.

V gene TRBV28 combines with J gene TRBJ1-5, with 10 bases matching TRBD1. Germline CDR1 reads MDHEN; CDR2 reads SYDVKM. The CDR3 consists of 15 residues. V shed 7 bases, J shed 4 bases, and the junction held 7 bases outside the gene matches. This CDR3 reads CASTPRTGGNQPQHF. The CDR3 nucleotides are TGTGCCAGCACCCCGCGGACAGGGGGAAATCAGCCCCAGCATTTT. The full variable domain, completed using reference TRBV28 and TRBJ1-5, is DVKVTQSSRYLVKRTGEKVFLECVQDMDHENMFWYRQDPGLGLRLIYFSYDVKMKEKGDIPEGYSVSREKKERFSLILESASTNQTSMYLCASTPRTGGNQPQHFGDGTRLSIL.

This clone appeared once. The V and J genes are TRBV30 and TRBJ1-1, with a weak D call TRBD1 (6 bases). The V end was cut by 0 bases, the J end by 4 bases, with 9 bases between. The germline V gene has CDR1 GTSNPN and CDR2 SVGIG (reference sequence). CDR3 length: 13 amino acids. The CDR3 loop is CAWSVRGGTEAFF. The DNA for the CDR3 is TGTGCCTGGAGTGTACGAGGGGGCACTGAAGCTTTCTTT.

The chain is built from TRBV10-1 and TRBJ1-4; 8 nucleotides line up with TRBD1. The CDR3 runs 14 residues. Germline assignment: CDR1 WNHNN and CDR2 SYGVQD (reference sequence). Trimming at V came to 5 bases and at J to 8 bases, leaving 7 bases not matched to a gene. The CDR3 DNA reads TGCGCCAGCAGTCCCCGGGACAGGCACGAAAAACTGTTTTTT. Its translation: CASSPRDRHEKLFF.

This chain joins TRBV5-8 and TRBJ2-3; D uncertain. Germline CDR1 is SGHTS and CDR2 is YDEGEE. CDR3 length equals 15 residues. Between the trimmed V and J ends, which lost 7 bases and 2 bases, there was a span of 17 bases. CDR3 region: CASGAWIQSTDTQYF. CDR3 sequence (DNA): TGTGCCAGCGGAGCTTGGATCCAGTCCACAGATACGCAGTATTTT.

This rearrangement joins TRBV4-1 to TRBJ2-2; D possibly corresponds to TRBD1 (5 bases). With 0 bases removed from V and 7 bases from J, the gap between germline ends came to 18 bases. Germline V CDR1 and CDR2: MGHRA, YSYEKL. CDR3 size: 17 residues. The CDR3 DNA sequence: TGCGCCAGCAGCCAAGATCGGTCAGGGCCCTTTGACGGGGAGCTGTTTTTT. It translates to CASSQDRSGPFDGELFF.

CDR3 loop: CASSIPPLPMDRANYGYTF. The CDR3 DNA is TGTGCCAGTAGTATCCCCCCACTGCCCATGGACAGGGCTAACTATGGCTACACCTTC. The chain combines TRBV19 with TRBJ1-2, with TRBD1 identical over 8 bases. The junction had 15 bases not matched to a gene; V was cut back by 3 bases and J by 0 bases. Germline V gives CDR1 LNHDA, CDR2 SQIVND (reference sequence). The CDR3 totals 19 residues.

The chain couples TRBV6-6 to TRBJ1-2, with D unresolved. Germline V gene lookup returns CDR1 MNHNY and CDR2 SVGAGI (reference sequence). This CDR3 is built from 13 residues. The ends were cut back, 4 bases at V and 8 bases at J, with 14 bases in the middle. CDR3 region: CASSFAGDVGYTF. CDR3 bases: TGTGCCAGCAGTTTTGCGGGCGACGTGGGCTACACCTTC.

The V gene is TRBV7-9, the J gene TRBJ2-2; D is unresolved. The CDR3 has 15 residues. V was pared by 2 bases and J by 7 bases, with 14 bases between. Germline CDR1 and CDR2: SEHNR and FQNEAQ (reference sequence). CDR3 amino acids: CASSLLSSLGGELFF. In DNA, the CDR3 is TGTGCCAGCAGCTTATTGAGTAGCCTCGGCGGGGAGCTGTTTTTT.

This chain's CDR3 is CATTSGGAETQYF. The CDR3 DNA is TGTGCCACAACTAGCGGGGGGGCCGAGACCCAGTACTTC. The V call is TRBV10-3, the J call TRBJ2-5; 13 bases align to TRBD2. The V gene's germline CDR1 is ENHRY and CDR2 SYGVKD. The length of the CDR3 is 13 residues. V gave up 10 bases and J gave up 5 bases; unmatched junction bases: 4.

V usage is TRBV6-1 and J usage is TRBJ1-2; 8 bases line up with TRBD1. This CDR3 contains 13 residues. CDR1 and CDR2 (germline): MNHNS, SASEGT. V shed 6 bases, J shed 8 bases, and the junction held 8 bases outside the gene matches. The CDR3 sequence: CASSADRAFGYTF. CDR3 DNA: TGTGCCAGCAGCGCGGACAGGGCTTTCGGCTACACCTTC.